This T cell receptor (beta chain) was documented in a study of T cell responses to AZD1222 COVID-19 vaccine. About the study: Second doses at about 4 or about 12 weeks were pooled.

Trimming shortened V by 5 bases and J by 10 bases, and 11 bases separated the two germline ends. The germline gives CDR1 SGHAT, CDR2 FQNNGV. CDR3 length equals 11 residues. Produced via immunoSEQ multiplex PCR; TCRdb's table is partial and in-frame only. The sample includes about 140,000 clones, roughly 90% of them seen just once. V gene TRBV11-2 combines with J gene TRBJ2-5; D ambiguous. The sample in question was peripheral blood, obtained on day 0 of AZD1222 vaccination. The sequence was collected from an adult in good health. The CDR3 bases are TGTGCCAGCAGCCCCGCGGATGGCCAGTACTTC. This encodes CASSPADGQYF. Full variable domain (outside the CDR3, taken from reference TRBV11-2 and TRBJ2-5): EAGVAQSPRYKIIEKRQSVAFWCNPISGHATLYWYQQILGQGPKLLIQFQNNGVVDDSQLPKDRFSAERLKGVDSTLKIQPAKLEDSAVYLCASSPADGQYFGPGTRLLVL.